The 28 T cell receptor beta chains reported below all come from one sample, sequenced in a study of blood T cell repertoires in COVID-19. Profiling relied on immunoSEQ multiplex PCR, and the TCRdb table lists in-frame clones only, not all of them. This sample has about 130,000 clones, with less than 90% found just once. The sequenced sample consisted of PBMCs or T cells enriched from blood (not recorded which). These receptors all come from a woman aged 50 to 60 who had recovered from COVID-19.

This chain joins TRBV5-6 and TRBJ1-1; a weak D match, TRBD1 (5 bases). This CDR3 spans 14 amino acids. The V gene's germline CDR1 is SGHDT and CDR2 YYEEEE. The CDR3 sequence is CALFGGREGPEAFF. CDR3 coding DNA: TGTGCACTCTTTGGAGGCAGGGAGGGTCCTGAAGCTTTCTTT.

The V and J genes are TRBV7-2 and TRBJ2-2, with D perhaps matching TRBD2 (5 bases). Germline CDR1 reads SGHTA; CDR2 reads FQGNSA. There are 14 residues in the CDR3. Deletions cut 6 bases from V and 1 base from J, with 9 bases between. The CDR3: CASRRVENTGELFF. Here the CDR3 DNA reads TGTGCCAGCAGGCGGGTCGAGAACACCGGGGAGCTGTTTTTT.

The chain combines TRBV7-9 with TRBJ1-2; D is ambiguous. V was shortened by 0 bases and J by 4 bases, with 9 bases between the two germline ends. The CDR3 consists of 14 residues. The germline V gene has CDR1 SEHNR and CDR2 FQNEAQ (reference sequence). DNA for the CDR3: TGTGCCAGCAGCTTAGCCGGGTTGGGCTATGGCTACACCTTC. It specifies CASSLAGLGYGYTF. Variable domain in full (rest from reference TRBV7-9 and TRBJ1-2): DTGVSQNPRHKITKRGQNVTFRCDPISEHNRLYWYRQTLGQGPEFLTYFQNEAQLEKSRLLSDRFSAERPKGSFSTLEIQRTEQGDSAMYLCASSLAGLGYGYTFGSGTRLTVV.

V and J are TRBV15 and TRBJ2-7; D is uncertain. The CDR3 consists of 16 residues. Trimming removed 5 bases from V and 2 bases from J, with 19 bases in between. The germline CDR1 and CDR2 sequences are LNHNV and YYDKDF (reference sequence). CDR3 amino acids: CATSHEKGPRPYEQYF. The CDR3 coding sequence is TGTGCCACCAGCCACGAGAAAGGCCCTAGACCCTACGAGCAGTACTTC.

This clone was seen just once. The rearrangement joins TRBV2 to TRBJ2-5; 9 bases are a match to TRBD1. The CDR3 length is 12 residues. Germline-derived CDR1 and CDR2 are SNHLY and FYNNEI. J was trimmed by 9 bases and V by 6 bases; bases with no gene match: 5. This chain's CDR3 is CASRTGGEAQYF. In DNA, the CDR3 is TGTGCCAGCAGGACAGGGGGTGAGGCCCAGTACTTC.

The chain employs TRBV11-3 and TRBJ2-2; D gene uncertain. V was cut by 1 base and J by 4 bases, with 4 bases left in between. The CDR3 loop spans 13 amino acids. CDR1 SGHNT and CDR2 YENEEA come from the germline V gene. DNA for the CDR3: TGTGCCAGCAGCTTAGGCGGCACCGGGGAGCTGTTTTTT. This encodes CASSLGGTGELFF.

The chain recombines TRBV6-5 with TRBJ2-2, with a tentative D call TRBD2 (5 bases). This CDR3 region has 13 residues. Trimming shortened V by 7 bases and J by 0 bases, and 6 bases separated the two germline ends. Germline assignment: CDR1 MNHEY and CDR2 SVGAGI. CDR3 amino acids: CASTRANTGELFF. CDR3 nucleotide sequence: TGTGCCAGCACGAGGGCGAACACCGGGGAGCTGTTTTTT.

J is TRBJ1-1 and V is TRBV7-8; D remains unclear. Germline V lookup: CDR1 SGHVS, CDR2 FQNEAQ. This CDR3 is built from 15 residues. V lost 5 bases, J lost 4 bases, and 17 bases lay in between. The CDR3 nucleotides are TGTGCCAGCAGCCAACTGACGAGGCCGTCCACTGAAGCTTTCTTT. Translation gives CASSQLTRPSTEAFF.

This clone was seen a handful of times. This rearrangement joins TRBV6-1 to TRBJ2-7; D perhaps matches TRBD2 (5 bases). The CDR3 consists of 14 residues. The V end lost 2 bases, the J end lost 6 bases, and 14 bases lay between the germline ends. Germline CDR1 MNHNS, CDR2 SASEGT. CDR3 DNA: TGTGCCAGCAGTGAACGGCCTTCAAGCGGCGAGCAGTACTTC. It yields the protein CASSERPSSGEQYF.

The genes are TRBV16 and TRBJ2-7; D is uncertain. Germline V lookup: CDR1 KGHSY, CDR2 FQNENV. V was trimmed by 1 base and J by 7 bases, leaving 11 bases between them. The CDR3 covers 13 residues. CDR3 protein: CASSQLGLGEQYF. The CDR3 bases are TGTGCCAGCAGCCAATTGGGCCTTGGGGAGCAGTACTTC.

This chain joins TRBV7-8 and TRBJ1-4; no clear D. This CDR3 comprises 18 residues. Trimming took 4 bases from V and 0 from J, leaving 18 bases between them. Germline loops: CDR1 SGHVS, CDR2 FQNEAQ. The CDR3 DNA is TGTGCCAGCAGCTCTCTGCCCGCGCGGTCATCAACTAATGAAAAACTGTTTTTT. The encoded protein is CASSSLPARSSTNEKLFF.

This sequence joins TRBV7-9 and TRBJ2-1; 10 nucleotides line up with TRBD2. This CDR3 has 15 amino acids. Germline V gene data show CDR1 as SEHNR and CDR2 as FQNEAQ (reference sequence). The J segment lost 5 bases and the V segment lost 1 base, leaving 2 bases of the junction unmatched. The CDR3 sequence: CASSLVSGGHNEQFF. The CDR3 coding sequence is TGTGCCAGCAGCTTAGTTAGCGGGGGGCACAATGAGCAGTTCTTC.

The chain has TRBV2 and TRBJ2-5, with 8 bases aligning to TRBD2. CDR1 and CDR2 from the germline V gene are SNHLY and FYNNEI. V was pared by 2 bases and J by 4 bases, with 6 bases of the junction left unmatched. This CDR3 spans 15 amino acids. CDR3 region: CASSEPGGGPETQYF. For the CDR3, the DNA is TGTGCCAGCAGTGAACCGGGCGGGGGGCCAGAGACCCAGTACTTC.

DNA of the CDR3: TGTGCCAGCAGCCCACCGCTTGGAGGCACTGAAGCTTTCTTT. Translating gives CASSPPLGGTEAFF. J is TRBJ1-1 and V is TRBV25-1; D is undetermined. V gave up 6 bases and J gave up 4 bases, with 15 bases separating them. The V gene's germline CDR1 is MGHDK and CDR2 SYGVNS. The CDR3 length is 14 residues.

Here the CDR3 DNA reads TGTGCCAGCAGTGAGACAGAAGTGACGGCTAACTATGGCTACACCTTC. Protein sequence: CASSETEVTANYGYTF. The chain links TRBV6-4 to TRBJ1-2, with a tentative D call TRBD1 (5 bases). The CDR3 spans 16 residues. Germline V gene sequence: CDR1 MRHNA, CDR2 SNTAGT. Between the trimmed V and J ends, which lost 3 bases and 0 bases, there was a span of 14 bases.

The gene calls are TRBV19 and TRBJ1-2, with D perhaps matching TRBD1 (6 bases). There are 15 residues in the CDR3. The V end was cut by 3 bases, the J end by 6 bases, with 17 bases between. Germline V lookup: CDR1 LNHDA, CDR2 SQIVND (reference sequence). The CDR3 loop is CASSMELNRVDGYTF. The CDR3 DNA reads TGTGCCAGTAGTATGGAATTAAACAGGGTGGATGGCTACACCTTC.

The rearrangement links TRBV15 to TRBJ1-5; 8 nucleotides agree with TRBD1. Germline CDR1 LNHNV, CDR2 YYDKDF (reference sequence). Unmatched junction bases numbered 8, after V lost 2 bases and J lost 11 bases. This CDR3 is 14 amino acids long. In DNA, the CDR3 is TGTGCCACCAGCAGATCTGGACAGGGAGAATCCCAGCATTTT. This gives the protein CATSRSGQGESQHF.

The V call is TRBV27, the J call TRBJ1-2, with 7 nucleotides matching TRBD1. CDR3 length: 19 residues. The germline gives CDR1 MNHEY, CDR2 SMNVEV (reference sequence). The trim removed 0 bases at V and 4 bases at J, leaving 17 bases unmatched. The CDR3 region is CASSLSIRDSPWDFYGYTF. The CDR3 DNA sequence: TGTGCCAGCAGTTTATCGATCCGGGACAGCCCCTGGGATTTCTATGGCTACACCTTC.

The gene calls are TRBV7-9 and TRBJ1-2; D possibly corresponds to TRBD1 (6 bases). The V gene's germline CDR1 is SEHNR and CDR2 FQNEAQ (reference sequence). Between the trimmed V and J ends, which lost 5 bases and 7 bases, there was a span of 8 bases. The CDR3 loop spans 11 amino acids. As DNA, the CDR3 is TGTGCCAGCAGCCCACAGGGTGGCTACACCTTC. Translation: CASSPQGGYTF.

The sample holds one count of this clone. V and J are TRBV11-2 and TRBJ2-3, with TRBD2 matching 12 bases. The CDR3 is made up of 16 amino acids. With V trimmed by 4 bases and J by 4 bases, 6 bases remained unmatched. Germline V gene data show CDR1 as SGHAT and CDR2 as FQNNGV. The CDR3 DNA sequence: TGTGCCAGCAGCTCGCTAGCGGGGGGGTTGTCAGATACGCAGTATTTT. Its translation is CASSSLAGGLSDTQYF.

The rearrangement uses TRBV10-3 and TRBJ2-7; 11 bases match TRBD1. Germline V gene sequence: CDR1 ENHRY, CDR2 SYGVKD. V was clipped by 2 bases and J by 4 bases; unmatched bases: 7. The CDR3 extends over 16 amino acids. CDR3 sequence (DNA): TGTGCCATCAGTGAGGGAGGGACAGGGGGGCTTTACGAGCAGTACTTC. Protein product: CAISEGGTGGLYEQYF.

This clone came up once. J is TRBJ1-6 and V is TRBV7-2, with D uncertain. Trimming cost V 0 bases and J 6 bases, with 9 bases left between them. CDR3 size: 15 residues. In germline, CDR1 is SGHTA, CDR2 FQGNSA. The CDR3 loop is CASSLAGRGNSPLHF. In nucleotides, the CDR3 is TGTGCCAGCAGCTTAGCCGGTCGGGGTAATTCACCCCTCCACTTT.

This sequence joins TRBV2 and TRBJ2-5; tentatively, D is TRBD1 (6 bases). CDR1 and CDR2 from the germline V gene are SNHLY and FYNNEI. The V gene lost 6 bases and the J gene lost 1 base, with 15 bases spanning the gap. The CDR3 loop spans 15 amino acids. CDR3 nucleotide sequence: TGTGCCAGCAGCGAGGGCCTCAGGGGCCAAGAGACCCAGTACTTC. Residues: CASSEGLRGQETQYF.

This chain connects TRBV4-1 to TRBJ2-5; 8 bases are a match to TRBD1. The CDR3 loop spans 18 amino acids. The V gene's germline CDR1 is MGHRA and CDR2 YSYEKL. The junction had 14 bases not matched to a gene; V was cut back by 2 bases and J by 3 bases. The CDR3 protein is CASSQLPFRDRSKETQYF. Written as DNA, the CDR3 is TGCGCCAGCAGCCAACTCCCTTTCCGGGACAGGTCAAAAGAGACCCAGTACTTC.

V and J are TRBV7-9 and TRBJ1-4; a possible D gene is TRBD1 (5 bases). Per the germline V gene, CDR1 is SEHNR and CDR2 is FQNEAQ (reference sequence). The CDR3 has 16 amino acids. V lost 11 bases and J lost 8, with 27 bases in between. The CDR3 DNA follows: TGTGCCCCCTGGTACGGTAGAGGAAGGGGCCCGGAAAAACTGTTTTTT. It specifies CAPWYGRGRGPEKLFF.

In regard to this clone: It may be a read error: a sequence one base away is much more abundant. The CDR3 bases are TGTGCCAGCAACTTACAGGGTATGGAGACCCAGTACTTC. Protein sequence: CASNLQGMETQYF. The rearrangement joins TRBV7-9 to TRBJ2-5; TRBD1 might be the D (6 bases). Looked up from germline, CDR1 is SEHNR and CDR2 is FQNEAQ (reference sequence). The CDR3 runs to 13 residues.

The chain joins TRBV7-9 to TRBJ2-7; TRBD2 is a possible D gene (6 bases). The V and J ends lost 8 bases and 2 bases respectively, with 10 bases between them. The CDR3 loop spans 12 amino acids. Looked up from germline, CDR1 is SEHNR and CDR2 is FQNEAQ (reference sequence). The CDR3 bases are TGTGCCAGCCGGCGGGACCCCTACGAGCAGTACTTC. Translated: CASRRDPYEQYF.

This chain links TRBV12-3 or TRBV12-4 with TRBJ1-4, with D uncertain. The V gene lost 7 bases and the J gene lost 6 bases, with 12 bases spanning the gap. The length of the CDR3 is 13 residues. The CDR3 DNA is TGTGCCAGCACCGAGCGGGCTTATGAAAAACTGTTTTTT. Protein: CASTERAYEKLFF.